A single T cell receptor (beta chain) is shown here with its context. This sample was included in a study of shared clonotypes between healthy human individuals. CDR3 length: 18 amino acids. Germline V gene lookup returns CDR1 KGHSH and CDR2 LQKENI. The ends lost 6 bases at V and 1 base at J; junction bases unmatched: 9. Assay used: immunoSEQ multiplex PCR; TCRdb lists only in-frame clones, some missing. Of over a million clones in the sample, 95% to 99% are singletons; the top ten hold less than 0.55%. The specimen was naive CD4+ T cells sorted from blood. Noted subset: CD45RA+ positively selected. This TCR came from a man younger than 45 in good health. This chain uses TRBV18 with TRBJ2-7; 16 bases map to TRBD2. CDR3 coding DNA: TGTGCCAGCTCCGGGACTAGCGGGAGGGCCTCCCTATCCTACGAGCAGTACTTC. Translating gives CASSGTSGRASLSYEQYF.